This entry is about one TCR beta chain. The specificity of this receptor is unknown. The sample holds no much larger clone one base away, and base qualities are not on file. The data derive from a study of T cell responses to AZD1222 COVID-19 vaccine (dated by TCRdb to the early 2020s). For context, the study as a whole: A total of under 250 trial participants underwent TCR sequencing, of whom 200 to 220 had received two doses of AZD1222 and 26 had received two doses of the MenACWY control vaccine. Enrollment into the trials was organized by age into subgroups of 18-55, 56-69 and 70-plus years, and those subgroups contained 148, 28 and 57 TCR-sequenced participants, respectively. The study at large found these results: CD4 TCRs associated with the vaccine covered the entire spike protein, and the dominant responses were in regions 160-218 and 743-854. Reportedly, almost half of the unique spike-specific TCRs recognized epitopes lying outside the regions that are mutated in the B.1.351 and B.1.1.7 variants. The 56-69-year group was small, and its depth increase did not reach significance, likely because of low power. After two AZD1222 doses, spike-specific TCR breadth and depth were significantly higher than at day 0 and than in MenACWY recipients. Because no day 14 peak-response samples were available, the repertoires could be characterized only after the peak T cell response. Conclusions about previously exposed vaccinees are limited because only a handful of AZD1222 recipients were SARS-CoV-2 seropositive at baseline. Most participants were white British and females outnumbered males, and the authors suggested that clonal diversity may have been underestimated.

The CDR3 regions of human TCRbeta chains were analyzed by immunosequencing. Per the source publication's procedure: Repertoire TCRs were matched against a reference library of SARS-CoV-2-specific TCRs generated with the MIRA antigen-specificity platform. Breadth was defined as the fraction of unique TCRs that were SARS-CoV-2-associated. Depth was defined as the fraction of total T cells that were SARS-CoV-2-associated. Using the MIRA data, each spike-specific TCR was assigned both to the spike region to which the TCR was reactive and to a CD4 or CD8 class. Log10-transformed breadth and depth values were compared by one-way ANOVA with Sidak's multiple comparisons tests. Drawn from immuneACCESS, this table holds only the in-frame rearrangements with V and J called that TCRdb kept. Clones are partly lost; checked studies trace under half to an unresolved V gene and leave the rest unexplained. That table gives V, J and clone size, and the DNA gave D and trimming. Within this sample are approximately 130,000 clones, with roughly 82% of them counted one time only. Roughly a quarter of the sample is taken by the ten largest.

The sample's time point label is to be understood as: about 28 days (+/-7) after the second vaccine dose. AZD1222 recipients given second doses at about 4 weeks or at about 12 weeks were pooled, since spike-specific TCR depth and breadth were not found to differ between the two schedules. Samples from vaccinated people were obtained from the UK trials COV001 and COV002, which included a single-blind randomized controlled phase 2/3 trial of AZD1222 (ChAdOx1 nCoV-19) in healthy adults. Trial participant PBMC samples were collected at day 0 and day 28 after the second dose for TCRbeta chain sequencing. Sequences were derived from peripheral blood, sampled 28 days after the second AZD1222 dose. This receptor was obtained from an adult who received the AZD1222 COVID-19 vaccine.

The DNA sequence is as follows: TGTGCCAGCAGTTTCCCCGGGGGGGCCGGGGAGACCCAGTACTTC. This encodes CASSFPGGAGETQYF. The V and J segments used are TRBV6-5 and TRBJ2-5; TRBD2 aligns with 8 central bases. The CDR3 covers 15 residues, taking in both the cysteine and the phenylalanine. Just the 45-base CDR3 DNA is kept, in frame starting at base 1. Compared with germline, V lacks 4 bases and J lacks 5 bases; bases without a gene match: 9. The germline V gene provides CDR1 MNHEY and CDR2 SVGAGI.